The TCR beta chain described here comes from a study of cytomegalovirus exposure and HLA in healthy donors. This table comes from immunoSEQ multiplex PCR, and its TCRdb copy is limited to in-frame clones, with some not included. The data hold nearly 200,000 clones, with 84% observed a single time. Sequencing input: PBMCs. This TCR was sampled from a young woman in good health and CMV-seropositive.

The CDR3 here is CASSQPGTGGVTEAFF. CDR3 nucleotides: TGTGCCAGCAGCCAACCTGGGACAGGGGGGGTTACTGAAGCTTTCTTT. The chain couples TRBV4-2 to TRBJ1-1; 11 nucleotides line up with TRBD1. Germline assignment: CDR1 LGHNA and CDR2 YNFKEQ. The CDR3 is made up of 16 amino acids. V trimming: 2 bases; J trimming: 5 bases; junction bases outside the gene matches: 7.